Shown below are 15 T cell receptor beta chains from a single sample sequenced in a study of T cell repertoires in cytomegalovirus infection. Which antigens these TCRs recognize remains unknown. TCRdb redid the calling of the reads with MiXCR, one entry per CDR3 protein. Among 450,000 to 650,000 distinct CDR3 sequences, over 35% were seen once, and the ten largest hold about 46%. This specimen was cultured PBMCs, taken from culture after CMV antigen stimulation. Receptor source: a human donor in good health (CMV status not recorded). Some clones in this sample may be carry-over from other donors' samples.

This clonotype came up a few times. This chain joins TRBV10-3 and TRBJ1-6, with 7 bases lining up with TRBD1. The J segment lost 7 bases and the V segment lost 5 bases, leaving 11 bases of the junction unmatched. Germline lookup yields CDR1 ENHRY and CDR2 SYGVKD. This CDR3 has 16 residues. CDR3 region: CAISPSTGMGNSPLHF. DNA of the CDR3: TGTGCCATCAGTCCCTCGACAGGGATGGGCAATTCACCCCTCCACTTT.

The rearrangement links TRBV7-8 to TRBJ1-4; D is possibly TRBD1 (6 bases). CDR3 length: 15 amino acids. V was cut by 5 bases and J by 4 bases, with 14 bases left in between. CDR1 and CDR2 from the germline V gene are SGHVS and FQNEAQ. The CDR3 loop reads CASSSRTDYNEKLFF. In DNA, the CDR3 is TGTGCCAGCAGCAGCCGGACAGATTATAATGAAAAACTGTTTTTT.

The chain combines TRBV2 with TRBJ2-7; a weak D match, TRBD1 (6 bases). V lost 7 bases to trimming and J lost 7 bases, with 17 bases between them. Germline assignment: CDR1 SNHLY and CDR2 FYNNEI. This CDR3 contains 13 residues. The CDR3 DNA follows: TGTGCCAGCATAGGGGGTATTTTCCTGGAGCAGTACTTC. Amino acid sequence: CASIGGIFLEQYF.

This sequence joins TRBV5-1 and TRBJ2-6; D possibly corresponds to TRBD1 (6 bases). Trimming took 1 base from V and 2 from J, leaving 10 bases between them. Germline V CDR1 and CDR2: SGHRS, YFSETQ. CDR3 size: 16 residues. The CDR3 loop reads CASSLIEGAGANVLTF. Here the CDR3 DNA reads TGCGCCAGCAGCTTGATCGAGGGGGCTGGGGCCAACGTCCTGACTTTC.

The CDR3 is CAISGTQGSGVPWEQYF. CDR3 coding DNA: TGTGCCATCAGCGGGACCCAGGGGTCGGGGGTCCCTTGGGAGCAGTACTTC. V and J are TRBV10-3 and TRBJ2-7; tentatively, D is TRBD1 or TRBD2 (6 bases each). Looked up from germline, CDR1 is ENHRY and CDR2 is SYGVKD. The CDR3 extends over 17 amino acids. Deletions cut 6 bases from V and 7 bases from J, with 28 bases between.

In this sample, this clonotype turned up once. V gene TRBV29-1 combines with J gene TRBJ2-1; D not certain. This CDR3 region has 10 residues. V dropped 4 bases and J dropped 7 bases, with 5 bases sitting between them. Germline V lookup: CDR1 SQVTM, CDR2 ANQGSEA. CDR3 in amino acids: CSVGGNEQFF. DNA of the CDR3: TGCAGCGTTGGGGGAAATGAGCAGTTCTTC.

The chain employs TRBV20-1 and TRBJ1-6, with unresolved D. The CDR3 contains 16 residues. In germline, CDR1 is DFQATT, CDR2 SNEGSKA (reference sequence). V shed 3 bases and J shed 0 bases, with 12 bases lying between them. CDR3 nucleotides: TGCAGTGCTAGTGGCTCTTCCGGCTCCTATAATTCACCCCTCCACTTT. As protein: CSASGSSGSYNSPLHF.

This clonotype appeared a few times. The chain uses TRBV7-8 and TRBJ1-2, with 9 nucleotides matching TRBD1. Germline assignment: CDR1 SGHVS and CDR2 FQNEAQ. The CDR3 has 15 residues. V shed 0 bases and J 7 bases; nucleotides not matched to a gene: 6. CDR3 loop: CASSLASGQGGGYTF. The CDR3 nucleotides read TGTGCCAGCAGCTTAGCGTCGGGACAGGGCGGTGGCTACACCTTC.

This clonotype turned up a few times. The chain combines TRBV28 with TRBJ1-2; D remains ambiguous. Germline values: CDR1 MDHEN, CDR2 SYDVKM. CDR3 size: 14 residues. V was pared by 4 bases and J by 1 base, with 10 bases between. This CDR3 reads CASSSYTLNYGYTF. The CDR3 region has the DNA TGTGCCAGCAGTTCATATACCCTTAACTATGGCTACACCTTC.

CDR3 loop: CASSLSHEQYF. CDR3 DNA: TGTGCCAGCAGTCTAAGCCACGAGCAGTACTTC. The chain carries TRBV28 and TRBJ2-7; D is unclear. The V end lost 5 bases, the J end lost 5 bases, and 7 bases lay between the germline ends. Germline V lookup: CDR1 MDHEN, CDR2 SYDVKM. The CDR3 has 11 amino acids.

The chain links TRBV12-3 or TRBV12-4 to TRBJ1-1; D uncertain. V was shortened by 8 bases and J by 0 bases, with 10 bases between the two germline ends. The length of the CDR3 is 13 residues. For the CDR3, the DNA is TGTGCCAGCCTGGAACAGCTGAACACTGAAGCTTTCTTT. It yields the protein CASLEQLNTEAFF.

This clonotype was observed a handful of times. V is TRBV7-6 and J is TRBJ2-7; the D gene is possibly TRBD1 (5 bases). Germline V gives CDR1 SGHVS, CDR2 FNYEAQ. Trimming removed 5 bases at V and 0 bases at J, with 14 bases between. The length of the CDR3 is 15 residues. The CDR3 DNA reads TGTGCCAGCAGCCCAGGGTTCGGCGGCTCCTACGAGCAGTACTTC. Its protein is CASSPGFGGSYEQYF. The full variable domain, in which reference TRBV7-6 and TRBJ2-7 provide the parts outside the CDR3, is GAGVSQSPRYKVTKRGQDVALRCDPISGHVSLYWYRQALGQGPEFLTYFNYEAQQDKSGLPNDRFSAERPEGSISTLTIQRTEQRDSAMYRCASSPGFGGSYEQYFGPGTRLTVT.

This clonotype was counted only a few times. The V and J genes are TRBV7-2 and TRBJ1-1; the D gene is possibly TRBD1 (6 bases). Trimming cost V 5 bases and J 4 bases, with 14 bases left between them. Germline V CDR1 and CDR2: SGHTA, FQGNSA. The CDR3 loop spans 14 amino acids. The CDR3 protein is CASSLTGLSTEAFF. The CDR3 nucleotides read TGTGCCAGCAGCCTTACAGGGCTAAGCACTGAAGCTTTCTTT.

J is TRBJ2-4 and V is TRBV12-3 or TRBV12-4, with 7 bases that match TRBD2. The CDR3 has 17 residues. With V trimmed by 5 bases and J by 6 bases, 16 bases remained unmatched. DNA of the CDR3: TGTGCCAGCAGTCCTGGGGGACCCGCGGGGGAGGGAAACATTCAGTACTTC. Amino acids: CASSPGGPAGEGNIQYF.

V is TRBV7-8 and J is TRBJ1-2; 8 nucleotides line up with TRBD1. This CDR3 contains 16 residues. J lost 5 bases, V lost 2 bases, and 10 bases had no gene match. Germline V gene lookup returns CDR1 SGHVS and CDR2 FQNEAQ. DNA of the CDR3: TGTGCCAGCAGCTTACGGACAGGGAACCGCGTATATGGCTACACCTTC. It specifies CASSLRTGNRVYGYTF.